This entry concerns a single TCR beta chain. Its antigen is still unknown. The sample belongs to a study of cytomegalovirus exposure and HLA in healthy donors. 60 Vbeta and 13 Jbeta primers were used in PCR. The protocol was immunoSEQ multiplex PCR, while the TCRdb copy is restricted to in-frame clones and leaves out a portion. The table records 150,000 to 250,000 clones, 85% of them present only once. Points from the study as a whole: Generally TCR sequences proved uncommon, though certain public TCRs appeared in numerous donors.

The germline V gene has CDR1 SGHTA and CDR2 FQGNSA. The CDR3 contains 14 residues. After removal of 1 base from V and 14 bases from J, the junction contained 9 bases not matched to a gene. The receptor was isolated from a woman between 45 and 60 years old in good health and CMV-seronegative. The sequenced material came from PBMCs. V usage is TRBV7-2 and J usage is TRBJ2-5; TRBD2 aligns across 11 bases. CDR3 coding DNA: TGTGCCAGCAGCTTAGGACTAGCGGGATCCTCGGTATACTTC. Its translation: CASSLGLAGSSVYF.